The T cell receptor (beta chain) described here comes from a study of shared clonotypes between healthy human individuals. Germline loops: CDR1 MDHEN, CDR2 SYDVKM. The CDR3 is made up of 13 amino acids. This clone was found a few times. Its antigen is not known. Study-level points and caveats: Owing to a small donor count, the genetic and exposure-history diversity represented was limited. Sample collection involved blood only; tissue repertoires are likely different. Depth of sequencing was expected to influence donor clonotype sharing.

This was a deep-level run. TCRdb keeps only in-frame clones here, not all; method: immunoSEQ multiplex PCR. This table has about 460,000 clones, over 60% appearing once. Sequencing used PBMCs. The V call is TRBV28, the J call TRBJ2-7; the D gene is possibly TRBD2 (6 bases). The J call may be in error: the DNA end matches TRBJ2-5 better. The sequence was obtained from a woman aged 40 to 50 in good health. Some clones in this sample may be carry-over from other donors' samples. The CDR3 is CASRQLATETQYF. The CDR3 DNA reads TGTGCCAGCAGACAACTAGCAACGGAGACCCAGTACTTC.